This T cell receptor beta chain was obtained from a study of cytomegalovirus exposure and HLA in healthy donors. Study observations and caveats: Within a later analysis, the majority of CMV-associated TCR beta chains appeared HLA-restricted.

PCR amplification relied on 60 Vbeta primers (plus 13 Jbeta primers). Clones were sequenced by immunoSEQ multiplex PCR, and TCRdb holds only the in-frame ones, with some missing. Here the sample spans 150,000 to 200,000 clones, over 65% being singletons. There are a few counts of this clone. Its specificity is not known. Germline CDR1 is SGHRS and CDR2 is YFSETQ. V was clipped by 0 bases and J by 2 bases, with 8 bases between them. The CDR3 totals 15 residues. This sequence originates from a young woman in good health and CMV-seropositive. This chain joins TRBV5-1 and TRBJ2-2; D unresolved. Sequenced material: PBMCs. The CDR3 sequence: CASSLGQYNTGELFF. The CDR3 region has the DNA TGCGCCAGCAGCTTGGGGCAGTATAACACCGGGGAGCTGTTTTTT.